The 9 T cell receptor beta chains in this list originate from one sample, sequenced in a study of T-cell reconstitution after alpha-beta-depleted transplantation in children. Preparation of the TCRbeta library involved a method that used unique molecular identifiers. TCRdb reanalysed the PCR reads using MiXCR and keeps one entry per CDR3 protein. The sample yields around 96,000 distinct CDR3 sequences, 12% seen once. The sequences come from PBMCs from the stem cell graft donor, collected from the stem cell graft. These receptors were obtained from a human donor who donated a stem cell graft to a child with inherited bone marrow failure.

The chain recombines TRBV6-6 with TRBJ2-7; 8 nucleotides align to TRBD2. Looked up from germline, CDR1 is MNHNY and CDR2 is SVGAGI (reference sequence). The CDR3 extends over 15 amino acids. J was trimmed by 6 bases and V by 6 bases; bases with no gene match: 13. DNA of the CDR3: TGTGCCAGCAGGAACCCCCCAGGACTAGCTCCCGAGCAGTACTTC. Its translation: CASRNPPGLAPEQYF.

This clonotype has ten or more counts. CDR3 DNA: TGTGCCAGCAGCACAGAGACAGGTTTTGGCACAGATACGCAGTATTTT. Its protein product is CASSTETGFGTDTQYF. The chain couples TRBV7-3 to TRBJ2-3; maybe TRBD1 (6 bases). Germline CDR1 SGHTA, CDR2 FQGTGA. The length of the CDR3 is 16 residues. The V end was cut by 5 bases, the J end by 1 base, with 16 bases between.

This clonotype has a count of ten or more. The rearrangement links TRBV11-2 to TRBJ2-3; no clear D. With 7 bases removed from V and 5 bases from J, the gap between germline ends came to 16 bases. Looked up from germline, CDR1 is SGHAT and CDR2 is FQNNGV. The CDR3 runs to 14 residues. The CDR3 DNA reads as TGTGCCAGCAACTCGATCGGCTATTTAGATACGCAGTATTTT. Its protein product is CASNSIGYLDTQYF.

In this sample, this clonotype turned up many times. The rearrangement joins TRBV24-1 to TRBJ2-2; 10 nucleotides line up with TRBD1. The CDR3 has 17 amino acids. With 3 bases clipped from V and 6 bases from J, the junction kept 9 bases outside the gene matches. Per germline, CDR1 KGHDR and CDR2 SFDVKD. DNA of the CDR3: TGTGCCACCAGTGATCCACCGGACAGGGGGATCGCCGGGGAGCTGTTTTTT. Translated: CATSDPPDRGIAGELFF.

This clonotype came up many times. The genes are TRBV27 and TRBJ2-4; 8 bases align to TRBD2. The length of the CDR3 is 16 residues. With V trimmed by 2 bases and J by 1 base, 4 bases remained unmatched. Germline V CDR1 and CDR2: MNHEY, SMNVEV (reference sequence). The CDR3 is CASSLTAGVAKNIQYF. In nucleotides, the CDR3 is TGTGCCAGCAGTTTAACAGCGGGGGTTGCCAAAAACATTCAGTACTTC.

In its sample, this clonotype was seen many times. The gene calls are TRBV3-1 and TRBJ2-2; 7 bases are a match to TRBD2. The J segment lost 0 bases and the V segment lost 4 bases, leaving 2 bases of the junction unmatched. The CDR3 sequence is 15 residues long. The germline V gene encodes CDR1 LGHDT and CDR2 YNNKEL (reference sequence). The CDR3 DNA is TGTGCCAGCAGCCCGCTAGCGGCGAACACCGGGGAGCTGTTTTTT. This sequence encodes CASSPLAANTGELFF.

The sample holds a few counts of this clonotype. V gene TRBV12-3 or TRBV12-4 combines with J gene TRBJ1-5, with D possibly being TRBD1 (5 bases). V shed 5 bases and J shed 4 bases, with 12 bases lying between them. CDR3 length: 14 amino acids. In nucleotides, the CDR3 is TGTGCCAGCAGTCGAGCAGGGTTAAATCAGCCCCAGCATTTT. This encodes CASSRAGLNQPQHF.

This clonotype was seen a handful of times. V gene TRBV13 combines with J gene TRBJ1-1; D is uncertain. V lost 4 bases and J 8 bases, leaving 14 bases between the germline ends. CDR1 PRHDT and CDR2 FYEKMQ come from the germline V gene (reference sequence). This CDR3 contains 13 residues. The chain's CDR3 is CASSSVLDREAFF. CDR3 DNA sequence: TGTGCCAGCAGCTCCGTATTAGACCGGGAAGCTTTCTTT.

The chain combines TRBV24-1 with TRBJ1-1; D uncertain. The germline V gene has CDR1 KGHDR and CDR2 SFDVKD. The CDR3 loop spans 13 amino acids. Trimming removed 4 bases from V and 4 bases from J, with 9 bases in between. In DNA, the CDR3 is TGTGCCACCAGTGACCAAGGTGGCACTGAAGCTTTCTTT. Translated, it gives CATSDQGGTEAFF.